Following are 2 T cell receptor beta chains from one sample sequenced in a study of T cells in Graves' hyperthyroidism and ophthalmopathy. Amplified TCR beta CDR3 regions derived from RNA transcripts. An initial round of RT-PCR targeting the TCR CDR3 relied on the HTBI primer set. TCRdb used MiXCR to reprocess the multiplex PCR reads, holding one entry per CDR3 protein. The data contain about 600,000 distinct CDR3 sequences, approximately 15% of them singletons. Material for sequencing was blood. The receptors come from a woman under 30 with Graves' ophthalmopathy.

The gene calls are TRBV27 and TRBJ1-2; tentatively, D is TRBD1 (6 bases). The CDR3 length is 13 residues. V was trimmed by 6 bases and J by 4 bases, leaving 12 bases between them. Germline V gene sequence: CDR1 MNHEY, CDR2 SMNVEV (reference sequence). In DNA form, the CDR3 reads TGTGCCAGCAGGAGGACAGACCTCTATGGCTACACCTTC. Protein product: CASRRTDLYGYTF.

This clonotype was observed many times. This CDR3 reads CSVVTGTTYEQYF. In DNA form, the CDR3 reads TGCAGCGTTGTTACCGGGACAACCTACGAGCAGTACTTC. The chain employs TRBV29-1 and TRBJ2-7; D may be TRBD1 (6 bases). With 4 bases removed from V and 2 bases from J, the gap between germline ends came to 12 bases. Per germline, CDR1 SQVTM and CDR2 ANQGSEA. This CDR3 region has 13 residues.